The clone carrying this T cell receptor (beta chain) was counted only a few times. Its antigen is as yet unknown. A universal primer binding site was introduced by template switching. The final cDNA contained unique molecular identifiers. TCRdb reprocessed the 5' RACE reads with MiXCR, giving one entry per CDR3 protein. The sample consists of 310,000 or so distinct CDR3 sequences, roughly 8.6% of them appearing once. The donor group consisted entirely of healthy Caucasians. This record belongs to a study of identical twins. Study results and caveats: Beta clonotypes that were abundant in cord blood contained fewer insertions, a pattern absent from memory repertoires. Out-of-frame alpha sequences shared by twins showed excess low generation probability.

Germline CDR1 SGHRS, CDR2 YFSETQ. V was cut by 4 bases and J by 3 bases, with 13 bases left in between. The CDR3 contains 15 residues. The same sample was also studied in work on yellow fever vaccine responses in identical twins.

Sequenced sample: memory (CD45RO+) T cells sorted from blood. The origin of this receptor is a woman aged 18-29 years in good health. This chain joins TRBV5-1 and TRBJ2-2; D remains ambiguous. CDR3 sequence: CASSRQPRDTGELFF. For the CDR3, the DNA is TGCGCCAGCAGCCGACAACCCCGAGACACCGGGGAGCTGTTTTTT.